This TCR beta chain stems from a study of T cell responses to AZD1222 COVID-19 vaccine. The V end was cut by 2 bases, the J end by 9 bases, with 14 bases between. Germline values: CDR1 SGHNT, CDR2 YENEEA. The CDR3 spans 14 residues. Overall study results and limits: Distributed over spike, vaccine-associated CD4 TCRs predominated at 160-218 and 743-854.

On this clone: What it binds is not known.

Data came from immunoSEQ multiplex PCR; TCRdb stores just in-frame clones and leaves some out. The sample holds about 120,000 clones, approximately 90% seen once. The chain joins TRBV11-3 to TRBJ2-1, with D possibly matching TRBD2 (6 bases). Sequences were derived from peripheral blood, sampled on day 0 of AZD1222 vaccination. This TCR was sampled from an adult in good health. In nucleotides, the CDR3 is TGTGCCAGCAGCTTACTTTACGGGCGGGGTGAGCAGTTCTTC. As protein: CASSLLYGRGEQFF.